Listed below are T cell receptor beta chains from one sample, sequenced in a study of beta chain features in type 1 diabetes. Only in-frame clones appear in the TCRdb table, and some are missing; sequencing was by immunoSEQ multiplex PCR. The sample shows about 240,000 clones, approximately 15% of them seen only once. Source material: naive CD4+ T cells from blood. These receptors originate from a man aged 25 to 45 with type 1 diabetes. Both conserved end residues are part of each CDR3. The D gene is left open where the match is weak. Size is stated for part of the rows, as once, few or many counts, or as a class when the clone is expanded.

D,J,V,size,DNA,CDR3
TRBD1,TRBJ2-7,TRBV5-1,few,TGCGCCAGCAGCGACAGGGACGAGCAGTACTTC,CASSDRDEQYF
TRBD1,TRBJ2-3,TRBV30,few,TGTGCCTGGAGTGTAGGGACAGGGGTCACAGATACGCAGTATTTT,CAWSVGTGVTDTQYF
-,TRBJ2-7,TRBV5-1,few,TGCGCCAGCAGCTTGGGGCCAGGGAAGACTTACGAGCAGTACTTC,CASSLGPGKTYEQYF
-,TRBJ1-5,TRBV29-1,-,TGCAGCGTAGGAGGGAGCAATCAGCCCCAGCATTTT,CSVGGSNQPQHF
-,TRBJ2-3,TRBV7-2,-,TGTGCCAGCAGCCCCCAGGGGACAGATACGCAGTATTTT,CASSPQGTDTQYF
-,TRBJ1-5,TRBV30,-,TGTGCCTGGAGTATAAAGGGCGCCGGGGGGGGTCAGCCCCAGCATTTT,CAWSIKGAGGGQPQHF
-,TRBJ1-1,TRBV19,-,TGTGCCAGTAGGGAGACTTGGGACACTGAAGCTTTCTTT,CASRETWDTEAFF
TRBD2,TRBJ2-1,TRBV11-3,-,TGTGCCAGCAGCTTAGTTGGCGGGGGGGGATACAATGAGCAGTTCTTC,CASSLVGGGGYNEQFF
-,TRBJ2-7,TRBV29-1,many,TGCAGCGCGGGGGGCCAGAGGGAGCAGTACTTC,CSAGGQREQYF
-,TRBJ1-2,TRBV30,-,TGTGCCTGGAGAGGCGACAGGAGAACTAACTATGGCTACACCTTC,CAWRGDRRTNYGYTF
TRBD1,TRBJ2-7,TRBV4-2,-,TGTGCCAGCAGCCAAGCCGGACAGGGATCCGACGAGCAGTACTTC,CASSQAGQGSDEQYF
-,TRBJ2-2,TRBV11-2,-,TGTGCCAGCAGCTTAGGGGGCAGGAGCACCGGGGAGCTGTTTTTT,CASSLGGRSTGELFF
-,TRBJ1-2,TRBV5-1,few,TGCGCCAGCAGTGGTTACAGGGACACCTATGGCTACACCTTC,CASSGYRDTYGYTF
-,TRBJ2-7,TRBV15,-,TGTGCCACCAGCCCTCGCCAGACAGGCTACGAGCAGTACTTC,CATSPRQTGYEQYF
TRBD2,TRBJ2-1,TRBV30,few,TGTGCCTGGAACGGCGGGAGGGCCACCGCGTCCTACAATGAGCAGTTCTTC,CAWNGGRATASYNEQFF
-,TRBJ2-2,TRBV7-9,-,TGTGCCAGCAGCTTTGACTATAACACCGGGGAGCTGTTTTTT,CASSFDYNTGELFF
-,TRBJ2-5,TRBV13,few,TGTGCCAGCAGCTCCAGGGGAGAGACCCAGTACTTC,CASSSRGETQYF
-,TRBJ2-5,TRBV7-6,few,TGTGCCAGCGGCAGGGTAGAAGAGACCCAGTACTTC,CASGRVEETQYF
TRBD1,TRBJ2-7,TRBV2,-,TGTGCCAGCAGTTCCGGGACAGATTACGTGAGGCAGTACTTC,CASSSGTDYVRQYF
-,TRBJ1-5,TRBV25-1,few,TGTGCCAGCAGCCACTCCGGGGTTAGTCAGCCCCAGCATTTT,CASSHSGVSQPQHF